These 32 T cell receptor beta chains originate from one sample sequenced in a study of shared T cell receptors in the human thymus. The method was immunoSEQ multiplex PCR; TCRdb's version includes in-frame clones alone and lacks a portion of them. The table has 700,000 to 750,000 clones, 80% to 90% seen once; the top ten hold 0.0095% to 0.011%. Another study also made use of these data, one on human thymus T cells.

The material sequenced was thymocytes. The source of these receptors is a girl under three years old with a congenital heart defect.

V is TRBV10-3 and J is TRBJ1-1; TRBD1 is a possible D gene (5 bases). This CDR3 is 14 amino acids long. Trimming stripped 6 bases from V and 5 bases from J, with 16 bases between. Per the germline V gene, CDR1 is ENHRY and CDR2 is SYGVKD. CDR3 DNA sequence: TGTGCCATCAGGAGCACCCCCGCAGGGACTGAAGCTTTCTTT. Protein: CAIRSTPAGTEAFF.

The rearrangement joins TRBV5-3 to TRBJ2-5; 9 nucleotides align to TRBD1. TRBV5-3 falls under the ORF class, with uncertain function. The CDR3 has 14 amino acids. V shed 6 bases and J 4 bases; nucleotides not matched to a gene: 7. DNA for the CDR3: TGTGCCAGAATTTCTTACAGGGGGCCAGAGACCCAGTACTTC. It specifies CARISYRGPETQYF.

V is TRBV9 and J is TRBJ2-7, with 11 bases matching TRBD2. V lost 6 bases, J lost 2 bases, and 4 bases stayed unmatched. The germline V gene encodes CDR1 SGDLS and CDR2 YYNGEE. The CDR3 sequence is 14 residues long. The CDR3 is CASNLAGGPYEQYF. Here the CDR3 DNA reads TGTGCCAGCAATCTAGCGGGGGGCCCCTACGAGCAGTACTTC.

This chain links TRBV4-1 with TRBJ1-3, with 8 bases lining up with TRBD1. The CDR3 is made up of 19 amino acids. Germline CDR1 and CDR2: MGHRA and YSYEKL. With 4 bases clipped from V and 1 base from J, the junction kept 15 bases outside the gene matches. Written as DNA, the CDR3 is TGCGCCAGCAGCCTTTCCGGGACAGGTGTTTTATGGTCTGGAAACACCATATATTTT. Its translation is CASSLSGTGVLWSGNTIYF.

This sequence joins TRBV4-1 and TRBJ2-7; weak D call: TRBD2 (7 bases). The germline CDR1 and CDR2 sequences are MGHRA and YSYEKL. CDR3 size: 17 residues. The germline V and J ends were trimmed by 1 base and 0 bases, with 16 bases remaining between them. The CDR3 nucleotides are TGCGCCAGCAGCCAAGGGTTCCCGGGGGGCGGCTCCTACGAGCAGTACTTC. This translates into CASSQGFPGGGSYEQYF.

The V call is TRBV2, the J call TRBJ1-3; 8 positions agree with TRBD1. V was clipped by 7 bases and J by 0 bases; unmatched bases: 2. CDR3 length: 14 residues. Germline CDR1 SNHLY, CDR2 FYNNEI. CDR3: CASNGTGSGNTIYF. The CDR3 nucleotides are TGTGCCAGCAATGGGACAGGCTCTGGAAACACCATATATTTT.

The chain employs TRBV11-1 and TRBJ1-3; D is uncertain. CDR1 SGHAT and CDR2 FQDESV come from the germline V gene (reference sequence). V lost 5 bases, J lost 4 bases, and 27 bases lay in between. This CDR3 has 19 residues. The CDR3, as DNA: TGTGCCAGCAGCCTACAACCGGGGTCGCGAGGAGCGGGAGGAAACACCATATATTTT. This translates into CASSLQPGSRGAGGNTIYF.

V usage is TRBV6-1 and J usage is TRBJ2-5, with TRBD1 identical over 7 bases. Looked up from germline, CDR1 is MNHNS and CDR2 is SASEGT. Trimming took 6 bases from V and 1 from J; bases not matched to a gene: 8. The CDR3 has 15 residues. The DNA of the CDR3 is TGTGCCAGCAGCTTGCTAGGGGGCACCCAAGAGACCCAGTACTTC. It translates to CASSLLGGTQETQYF.

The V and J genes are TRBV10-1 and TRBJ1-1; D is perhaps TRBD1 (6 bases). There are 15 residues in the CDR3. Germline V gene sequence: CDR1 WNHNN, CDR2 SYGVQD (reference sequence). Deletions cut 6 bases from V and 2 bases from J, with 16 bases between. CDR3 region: CASSEAGGINTEAFF. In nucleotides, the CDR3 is TGCGCCAGCAGCGAAGCGGGGGGCATAAACACTGAAGCTTTCTTT.

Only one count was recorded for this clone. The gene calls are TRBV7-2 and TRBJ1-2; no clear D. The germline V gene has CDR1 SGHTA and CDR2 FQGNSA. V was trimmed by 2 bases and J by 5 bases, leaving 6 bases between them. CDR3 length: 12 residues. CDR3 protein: CASSLPVYGYTF. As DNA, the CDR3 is TGTGCCAGCAGCTTACCGGTATATGGCTACACCTTC.

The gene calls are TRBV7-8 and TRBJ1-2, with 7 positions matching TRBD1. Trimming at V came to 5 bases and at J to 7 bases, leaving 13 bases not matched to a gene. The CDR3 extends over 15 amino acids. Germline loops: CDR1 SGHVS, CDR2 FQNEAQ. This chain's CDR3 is CASSPLFGTALGYTF. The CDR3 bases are TGTGCCAGCAGCCCCCTTTTTGGGACAGCTCTTGGCTACACCTTC.

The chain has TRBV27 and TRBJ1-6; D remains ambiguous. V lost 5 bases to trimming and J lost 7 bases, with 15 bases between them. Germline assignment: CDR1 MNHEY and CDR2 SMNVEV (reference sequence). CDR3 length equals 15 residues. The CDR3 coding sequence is TGTGCCAGCAGTCCTCGCGCGGGTGGAAATTCACCCCTCCACTTT. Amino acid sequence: CASSPRAGGNSPLHF.

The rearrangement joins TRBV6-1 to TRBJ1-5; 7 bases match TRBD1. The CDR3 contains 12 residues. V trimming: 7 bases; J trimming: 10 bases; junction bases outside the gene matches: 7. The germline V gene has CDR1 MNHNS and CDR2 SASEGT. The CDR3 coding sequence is TGTGCCAGCAAGTTTCAGGGGGGTCCCCAGCATTTT. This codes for CASKFQGGPQHF.

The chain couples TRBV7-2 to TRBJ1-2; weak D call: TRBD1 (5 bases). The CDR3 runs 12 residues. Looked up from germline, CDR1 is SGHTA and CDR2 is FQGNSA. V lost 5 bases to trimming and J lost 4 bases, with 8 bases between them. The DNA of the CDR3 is TGTGCCAGCAGCCCCGGGGGCTATGGCTACACCTTC. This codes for CASSPGGYGYTF.

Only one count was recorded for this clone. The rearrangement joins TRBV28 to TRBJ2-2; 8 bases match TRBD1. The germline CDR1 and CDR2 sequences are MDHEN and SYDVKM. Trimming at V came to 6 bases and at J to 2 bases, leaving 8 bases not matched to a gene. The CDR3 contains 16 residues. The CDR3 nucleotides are TGTGCCAGCAGCTCCGGACAGGGCGGAAACACCGGGGAGCTGTTTTTT. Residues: CASSSGQGGNTGELFF.

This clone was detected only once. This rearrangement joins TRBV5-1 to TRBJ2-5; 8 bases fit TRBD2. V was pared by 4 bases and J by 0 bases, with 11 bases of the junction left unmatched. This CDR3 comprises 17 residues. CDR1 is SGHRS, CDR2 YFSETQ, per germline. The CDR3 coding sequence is TGCGCCAGCAGCGCGGAGGGTCCCGGGGGGGACCAAGAGACCCAGTACTTC. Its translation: CASSAEGPGGDQETQYF.

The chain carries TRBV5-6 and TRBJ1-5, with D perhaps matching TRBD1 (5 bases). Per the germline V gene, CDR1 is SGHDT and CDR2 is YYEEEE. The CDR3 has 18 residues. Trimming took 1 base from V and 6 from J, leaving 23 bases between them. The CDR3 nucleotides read TGTGCCAGCAGCTTGCGCTGCGGCAGTATGCAGGGAAGTCAGCCCCAGCATTTT. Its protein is CASSLRCGSMQGSQPQHF.

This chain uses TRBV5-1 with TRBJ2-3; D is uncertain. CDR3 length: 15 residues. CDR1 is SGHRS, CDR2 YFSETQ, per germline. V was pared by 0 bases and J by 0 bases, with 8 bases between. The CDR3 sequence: CASSLATESTDTQYF. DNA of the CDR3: TGCGCCAGCAGCTTGGCCACAGAAAGCACAGATACGCAGTATTTT. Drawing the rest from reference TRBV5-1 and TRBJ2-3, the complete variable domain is KAGVTQTPRYLIKTRGQQVTLSCSPISGHRSVSWYQQTPGQGLQFLFEYFSETQRNKGNFPGRFSGRQFSNSRSEMNVSTLELGDSALYLCASSLATESTDTQYFGPGTRLTVL.

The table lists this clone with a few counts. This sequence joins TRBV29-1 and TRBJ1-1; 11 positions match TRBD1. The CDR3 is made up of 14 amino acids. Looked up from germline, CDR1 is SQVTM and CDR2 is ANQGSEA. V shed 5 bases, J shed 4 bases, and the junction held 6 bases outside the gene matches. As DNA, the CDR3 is TGCAGCGTTCAGGACAGGGGGCAGGGCACTGAAGCTTTCTTT. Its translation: CSVQDRGQGTEAFF.

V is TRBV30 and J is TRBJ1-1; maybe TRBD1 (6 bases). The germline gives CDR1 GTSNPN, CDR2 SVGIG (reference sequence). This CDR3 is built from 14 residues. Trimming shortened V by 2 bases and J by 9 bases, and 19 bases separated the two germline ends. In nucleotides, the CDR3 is TGTGCCTGGAGTAGAGAACCGGGACATTCACAAGCTTTCTTT. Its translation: CAWSREPGHSQAFF.

The CDR3: CASSSPRTGHYGYTF. As DNA, the CDR3 is TGTGCCAGCAGCTCTCCGAGGACAGGCCATTATGGCTACACCTTC. V is TRBV11-2 and J is TRBJ1-2; TRBD1 aligns across 7 bases. The CDR3 is made up of 15 amino acids. In germline, CDR1 is SGHAT, CDR2 FQNNGV. V shed 4 bases and J 5 bases; nucleotides not matched to a gene: 10.

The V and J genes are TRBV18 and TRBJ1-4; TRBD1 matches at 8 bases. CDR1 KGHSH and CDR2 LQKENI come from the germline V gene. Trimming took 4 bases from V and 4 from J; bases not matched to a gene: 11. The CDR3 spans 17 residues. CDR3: CASSLKQSDRVNEKLFF. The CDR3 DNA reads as TGTGCCAGCTCACTTAAGCAGTCGGACAGGGTTAATGAAAAACTGTTTTTT.

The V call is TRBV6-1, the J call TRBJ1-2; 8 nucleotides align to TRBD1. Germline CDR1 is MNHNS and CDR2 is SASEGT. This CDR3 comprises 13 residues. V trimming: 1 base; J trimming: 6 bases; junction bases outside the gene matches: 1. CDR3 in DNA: TGTGCCAGCAGTGAAGGACAGGGGAATGGCTACACCTTC. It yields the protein CASSEGQGNGYTF.

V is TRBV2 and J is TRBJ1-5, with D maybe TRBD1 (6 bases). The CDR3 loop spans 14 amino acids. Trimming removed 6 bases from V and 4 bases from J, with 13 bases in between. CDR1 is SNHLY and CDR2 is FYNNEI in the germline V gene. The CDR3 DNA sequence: TGTGCCAGCAGGGCGGACAGACCGAATCAGCCCCAGCATTTT. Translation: CASRADRPNQPQHF.

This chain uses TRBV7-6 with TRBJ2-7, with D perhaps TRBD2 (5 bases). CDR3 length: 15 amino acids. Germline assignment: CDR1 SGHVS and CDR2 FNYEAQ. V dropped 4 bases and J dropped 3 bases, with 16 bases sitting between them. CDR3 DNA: TGTGCCAGCAGCTGCAATTTGGGAGCGGTCTACGAGCAGTACTTC. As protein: CASSCNLGAVYEQYF.

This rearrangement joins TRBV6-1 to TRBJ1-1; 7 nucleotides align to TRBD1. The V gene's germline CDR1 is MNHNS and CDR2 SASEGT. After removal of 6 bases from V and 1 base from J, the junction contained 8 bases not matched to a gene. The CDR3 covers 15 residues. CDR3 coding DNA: TGTGCCAGCAGCGTCGCCGGGACAGAGAACACTGAAGCTTTCTTT. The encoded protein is CASSVAGTENTEAFF.

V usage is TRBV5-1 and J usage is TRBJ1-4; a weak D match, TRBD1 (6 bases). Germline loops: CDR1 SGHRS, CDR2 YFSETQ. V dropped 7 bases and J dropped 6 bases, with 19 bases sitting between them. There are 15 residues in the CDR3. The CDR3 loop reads CASGKGGDVHEKLFF. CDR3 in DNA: TGCGCCAGCGGTAAAGGGGGAGACGTCCATGAAAAACTGTTTTTT.

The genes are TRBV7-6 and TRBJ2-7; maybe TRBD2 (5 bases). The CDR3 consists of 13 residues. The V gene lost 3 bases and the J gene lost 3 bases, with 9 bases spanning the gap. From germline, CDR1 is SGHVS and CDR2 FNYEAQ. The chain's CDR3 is CASSFGRDYEQYF. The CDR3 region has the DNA TGTGCCAGCAGCTTCGGCCGGGACTACGAGCAGTACTTC.

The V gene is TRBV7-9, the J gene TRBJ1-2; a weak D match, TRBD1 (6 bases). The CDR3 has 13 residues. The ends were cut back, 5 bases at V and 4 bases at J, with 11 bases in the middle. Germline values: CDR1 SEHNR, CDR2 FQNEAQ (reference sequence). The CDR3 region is CASSQDRLYGYTF. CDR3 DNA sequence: TGTGCCAGCAGCCAGGACAGACTCTATGGCTACACCTTC.

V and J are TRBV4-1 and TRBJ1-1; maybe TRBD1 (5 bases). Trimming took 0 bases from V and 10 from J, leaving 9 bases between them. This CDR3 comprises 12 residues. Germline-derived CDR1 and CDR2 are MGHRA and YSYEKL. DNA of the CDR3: TGCGCCAGCAGCCAAGATCTCGGGGGAGCTTTCTTT. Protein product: CASSQDLGGAFF.

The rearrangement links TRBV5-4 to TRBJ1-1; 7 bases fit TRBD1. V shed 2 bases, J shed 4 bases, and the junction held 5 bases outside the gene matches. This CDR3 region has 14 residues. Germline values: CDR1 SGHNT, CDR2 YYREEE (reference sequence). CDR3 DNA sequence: TGTGCCAGCAGCTTAGCAACAGGGGTCACTGAAGCTTTCTTT. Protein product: CASSLATGVTEAFF.

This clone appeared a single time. CDR3 sequence (DNA): TGTGCCAGCAGCGGGACTAGCGGGGGGGAAATGAGGACCGGGGAGCTGTTTTTT. This sequence encodes CASSGTSGGEMRTGELFF. The chain joins TRBV27 to TRBJ2-2, with TRBD2 identical over 16 bases. The J segment lost 5 bases and the V segment lost 6 bases, leaving 9 bases of the junction unmatched. The CDR3 covers 18 residues. Germline V gene data show CDR1 as MNHEY and CDR2 as SMNVEV (reference sequence).